The clone carrying this TCR beta chain was seen a handful of times. Its target is unknown. This sample stems from a study of blood T cells in healthy people across ages. Study-wide findings and caveats: Both naive CD4+ cell counts and diversity were greater in long-lived donors than in aged donors.

The CDR3 sequence is 14 residues long. V lost 0 bases to trimming and J lost 2 bases, with 8 bases between them. Per the germline V gene, CDR1 is SGDLS and CDR2 is YYNGEE. Primed by a sample-barcoded 5' primer and a J-beta primer mix, a second PCR proceeded for roughly 6 to 12 cycles. TCRdb itself ran the 5' RACE reads through MiXCR, one entry per CDR3 protein. This sample carries more than 650,000 distinct CDR3 sequences, roughly 24% of them seen once, and the ten largest clones take around 3%. This sample was also put to use in a study of T cells of mothers and their children.

The TCR comes from a boy aged 5-17 years in good health. What was sequenced was blood. This chain connects TRBV9 to TRBJ2-5; D ambiguous. The CDR3 region is CASSVDSLQETQYF. The CDR3 DNA follows: TGTGCCAGCAGCGTAGATTCCCTACAAGAGACCCAGTACTTC.